One sample yielded the 14 T cell receptor beta chains listed below, sequenced in a study of blood T cells in healthy people across ages. A J-beta primer mix and a sample-barcoded 5' primer were used in a second PCR of about 7 to 12 cycles. Each CDR3 protein is one row after TCRdb ran MiXCR on the 5' RACE reads. The repertoire holds some 1,500,000 distinct CDR3 sequences, with about 42% as singletons. Sequenced input: blood. The receptor source for this set is a woman younger than 30 in good health.

The table lists this clonotype with a few counts. The chain joins TRBV20-1 to TRBJ2-1, with 8 bases matching TRBD1. Trimming took 0 bases from V and 3 from J; bases not matched to a gene: 4. The CDR3 is 15 residues long. CDR1 and CDR2 from the germline V gene are DFQATT and SNEGSKA (reference sequence). The CDR3 sequence is CSARDLGTGYNEQFF. CDR3 DNA: TGCAGTGCTAGAGATCTCGGGACAGGCTACAATGAGCAGTTCTTC.

Only a few counts were recorded for this clonotype. This chain uses TRBV20-1 with TRBJ1-2; D not resolved. CDR1 is DFQATT and CDR2 is SNEGSKA in the germline V gene (reference sequence). The CDR3 extends over 13 amino acids. V lost 6 bases, J lost 11 bases, and 22 bases lay in between. CDR3 in DNA: TGCAGTGCCACATGGGAGGGTGCGCCGATATACACCTTC. As protein: CSATWEGAPIYTF.

This chain joins TRBV20-1 and TRBJ2-5, with 11 bases matching TRBD1. The CDR3 length is 17 residues. Germline assignment: CDR1 DFQATT and CDR2 SNEGSKA (reference sequence). V shed 5 bases, J shed 2 bases, and the junction held 13 bases outside the gene matches. CDR3 DNA sequence: TGCAGTGCTCCGTCGGACGGACAGGGGGCGACGCAAGAGACCCAGTACTTC. This codes for CSAPSDGQGATQETQYF.

The chain employs TRBV5-5 and TRBJ2-1; TRBD1 agrees at 7 bases. This CDR3 has 17 amino acids. V gave up 5 bases and J gave up 7 bases; unmatched junction bases: 18. Germline assignment: CDR1 SGHKS and CDR2 YYEKEE (reference sequence). The CDR3, as DNA: TGTGCCAGCAGTCAGGACAGGAGTGTTTGGGAAAGAAATGAGCAGTTCTTC. It translates to CASSQDRSVWERNEQFF.

This clonotype was counted between two and nine times. The rearrangement links TRBV4-2 to TRBJ1-4, with D perhaps TRBD1 (6 bases). V gave up 1 base and J gave up 5 bases, with 14 bases separating them. In germline, CDR1 is LGHNA, CDR2 YNFKEQ. This CDR3 spans 16 amino acids. CDR3 DNA sequence: TGTGCCAGCAGCCAAGTAGCCGGGGGCGGGAATGAAAAACTGTTTTTT. Its translation: CASSQVAGGGNEKLFF.

The V gene is TRBV5-6, the J gene TRBJ1-1; a weak D match, TRBD1 (5 bases). Germline lookup yields CDR1 SGHDT and CDR2 YYEEEE. The V end lost 3 bases, the J end lost 1 base, and 16 bases lay between the germline ends. The CDR3 length is 16 residues. CDR3 coding DNA: TGTGCCAGCAGCTCCGCTTTCAGGGCGCCGAACACTGAAGCTTTCTTT. As protein: CASSSAFRAPNTEAFF.

V and J are TRBV7-2 and TRBJ1-1, with D maybe TRBD1 (5 bases). CDR3 length equals 14 residues. V gave up 1 base and J gave up 5 bases, with 11 bases separating them. The germline V gene encodes CDR1 SGHTA and CDR2 FQGNSA. DNA for the CDR3: TGTGCCAGCAGCTTAGTCCTACAGGAGACTGAAGCTTTCTTT. Translating it yields CASSLVLQETEAFF.

The chain recombines TRBV12-3 or TRBV12-4 with TRBJ2-3; tentative D call: TRBD1 (7 bases). Trimming shortened V by 5 bases and J by 3 bases, and 12 bases separated the two germline ends. The CDR3 loop spans 14 amino acids. Here the CDR3 DNA reads TGTGCCAGCAGTAGGGGGCTAGCGACAGATACGCAGTATTTT. This sequence encodes CASSRGLATDTQYF.

This clonotype appeared a single time. The chain carries TRBV6-5 and TRBJ1-1; D remains unclear. The CDR3 runs to 13 residues. The V and J ends lost 5 bases and 1 base respectively, with 8 bases between them. The germline gives CDR1 MNHEY, CDR2 SVGAGI. The CDR3 protein is CASSTDKNTEAFF. CDR3 bases: TGTGCCAGCAGTACTGACAAGAACACTGAAGCTTTCTTT.

This chain uses TRBV20-1 with TRBJ2-1; 8 nucleotides agree with TRBD2. V gave up 4 bases and J gave up 5 bases; unmatched junction bases: 10. CDR3 length: 15 residues. Germline CDR1 and CDR2: DFQATT and SNEGSKA (reference sequence). CDR3 protein: CSATPTSGINNEQFF. CDR3 sequence (DNA): TGCAGTGCTACCCCCACTAGCGGTATAAACAATGAGCAGTTCTTC.

The chain joins TRBV6-1 to TRBJ1-1; maybe TRBD1 (5 bases). The CDR3 is 16 amino acids. Germline CDR1 MNHNS, CDR2 SASEGT. V lost 0 bases, J lost 4 bases, and 15 bases lay in between. The CDR3 here is CASSEALRFRGTEAFF. CDR3 DNA sequence: TGTGCCAGCAGTGAAGCGCTTCGGTTTAGGGGCACTGAAGCTTTCTTT.

The gene calls are TRBV27 and TRBJ1-6; D ambiguous. The V end lost 1 base, the J end lost 6 bases, and 4 bases lay between the germline ends. The CDR3 totals 13 residues. Germline loops: CDR1 MNHEY, CDR2 SMNVEV (reference sequence). The CDR3 loop is CASSLYSNSPLHF. The CDR3 bases are TGTGCCAGCAGTTTATACAGTAATTCACCCCTCCACTTT.

The V and J genes are TRBV12-3 or TRBV12-4 and TRBJ2-5; TRBD1 aligns across 8 bases. This CDR3 has 14 amino acids. CDR3 sequence (DNA): TGTGCACCTGACAGGGGTCCCGTGGGGGAGACCCAGTACTTC. It yields the protein CAPDRGPVGETQYF.

The gene calls are TRBV10-1 and TRBJ1-2, with 8 bases matching TRBD1. The V gene end was trimmed by 3 bases and the J gene end by 5 bases; junction bases not matched to a gene: 8. CDR1 is WNHNN and CDR2 is SYGVQD in the germline V gene (reference sequence). The CDR3 sequence is 15 residues long. The DNA of the CDR3 is TGCGCCAGCAGTGAAGAGTCAGGGGGCCGTTATGGCTACACCTTC. Encoded protein: CASSEESGGRYGYTF.